These 15 T cell receptor beta chains came from one sample sequenced in a study of blood T cell repertoires in COVID-19. Only in-frame clones appear in the TCRdb table, and some are missing; sequencing was by immunoSEQ multiplex PCR. The table includes around 14,000 clones, 87% detected once. The sample was peripheral blood. Receptors originate from a human donor in a cohort sampled during active COVID-19.

The rearrangement joins TRBV11-2 to TRBJ2-2, with 9 bases lining up with TRBD2. J gave up 3 bases and V 5 bases, and 13 bases lay outside the gene matches. The CDR3 totals 18 residues. Germline assignment: CDR1 SGHAT and CDR2 FQNNGV. The CDR3 DNA sequence: TGTGCCAGCAGCCCCCCACTTGTTGTAGCGGGAGACACCGGGGAGCTGTTTTTT. The encoded protein is CASSPPLVVAGDTGELFF.

The V call is TRBV6-6, the J call TRBJ2-1; a possible D gene is TRBD1 (5 bases). The ends were cut back, 0 bases at V and 3 bases at J, with 6 bases in the middle. The CDR3 is 14 amino acids. CDR1 is MNHNY and CDR2 is SVGAGI in the germline V gene (reference sequence). The CDR3 loop is CASSYSRVYNEQFF. The CDR3 coding sequence is TGTGCCAGCAGTTACTCCAGGGTCTACAATGAGCAGTTCTTC.

This clone came up once. DNA of the CDR3: TGTGCCAGCAGTGAAACGGGGTCCCCCTACGAGCAGTACTTC. Encoded protein: CASSETGSPYEQYF. The V call is TRBV6-1, the J call TRBJ2-7; the D gene is possibly TRBD2 (5 bases). CDR1 is MNHNS, CDR2 SASEGT, per germline. This CDR3 has 14 amino acids. V lost 2 bases and J 2 bases, leaving 10 bases between the germline ends.

The CDR3 DNA sequence: TGTGCCAGCAGCTACTCCCGGGACAGGGGAACGCATAAAGCTTTCTTT. Translated: CASSYSRDRGTHKAFF. The chain has TRBV7-9 and TRBJ1-1; 10 bases agree with TRBD1. Trimming at V came to 4 bases and at J to 9 bases, leaving 14 bases not matched to a gene. CDR3 size: 16 residues. CDR1 and CDR2 (germline): SEHNR, FQNEAQ (reference sequence).

This clone was detected a few times. The chain couples TRBV9 to TRBJ2-5; TRBD2 might be the D (6 bases). CDR3 size: 16 residues. CDR1 SGDLS and CDR2 YYNGEE come from the germline V gene. V lost 3 bases and J 2 bases, leaving 17 bases between the germline ends. The CDR3 DNA follows: TGTGCCAGCAGCGCCGGGGGAAGGGCAGGACAAGAGACCCAGTACTTC. It specifies CASSAGGRAGQETQYF.

In nucleotides, the CDR3 is TGTGCCAGCAGCACCGACAGGAGATTACTCACAGATACGCAGTATTTT. Encoded protein: CASSTDRRLLTDTQYF. The chain links TRBV21-1 to TRBJ2-3; whether TRBD1, the table's D call, matches the DNA was not checked. TRBV21-1 is a listed pseudogene. This CDR3 contains 16 residues.

This sequence joins TRBV7-2 and TRBJ2-5; the D is unclear. This CDR3 has 12 residues. From germline, CDR1 is SGHTA and CDR2 FQGNSA. V lost 2 bases and J 2 bases, leaving 3 bases between the germline ends. This CDR3 is CASSLLQETQYF. The CDR3 DNA reads as TGTGCCAGCAGCTTACTGCAAGAGACCCAGTACTTC.

The chain is built from TRBV10-3 and TRBJ1-2, with a weak D call TRBD1 (6 bases). Trimming left V 6 bases short and J 4 bases short, with 24 bases between. This CDR3 has 17 residues. Germline CDR1 and CDR2: ENHRY and SYGVKD. In DNA, the CDR3 is TGTGCCATCAGAACCCTGGACAGCCCCCGCAGTGGCTATGGCTACACCTTC. Protein product: CAIRTLDSPRSGYGYTF.

This chain connects TRBV18 to TRBJ2-5; TRBD2 matches 7 bases. Germline values: CDR1 KGHSH, CDR2 LQKENI. J lost 5 bases, V lost 3 bases, and 3 bases had no gene match. This CDR3 region has 13 residues. The CDR3 sequence: CASSPRDYETQYF. As DNA, the CDR3 is TGTGCCAGCTCACCTAGGGACTACGAGACCCAGTACTTC.

The gene calls are TRBV19 and TRBJ2-7; the match to TRBD2 covers 8 bases. This CDR3 is 15 amino acids long. Germline CDR1 and CDR2: LNHDA and SQIVND (reference sequence). V was pared by 4 bases and J by 0 bases, with 5 bases of the junction left unmatched. CDR3 nucleotides: TGTGCCAGTAGTAACGGGGGGGGCGTCTCCTACGAGCAGTACTTC. This sequence encodes CASSNGGGVSYEQYF.

This rearrangement joins TRBV6-5 to TRBJ1-3; no clear D. The germline V gene encodes CDR1 MNHEY and CDR2 SVGAGI. The CDR3 loop spans 15 amino acids. The V and J ends lost 6 bases and 0 bases respectively, with 12 bases between them. The CDR3 spells CASRSEGYSGNTIYF. Here the CDR3 DNA reads TGTGCCAGCAGAAGCGAGGGCTACTCTGGAAACACCATATATTTT.

This clone came up a few times. CDR3 protein: CASSLSEGGYTF. CDR3 sequence (DNA): TGTGCCAGCAGTTTATCGGAGGGGGGCTACACCTTC. The rearrangement uses TRBV12-3 or TRBV12-4 and TRBJ1-2, with D maybe TRBD1 (5 bases). V lost 2 bases to trimming and J lost 8 bases, with 9 bases between them. This CDR3 has 12 amino acids.

The V and J genes are TRBV19 and TRBJ1-5; D is undetermined. Deletions cut 1 base from V and 3 bases from J, with 7 bases between. This CDR3 has 14 residues. Per germline, CDR1 LNHDA and CDR2 SQIVND (reference sequence). The CDR3 here is CASSIGSLNQPQHF. The CDR3, as DNA: TGTGCCAGTAGTATAGGTAGTCTCAATCAGCCCCAGCATTTT.

The chain couples TRBV10-2 to TRBJ1-1, with D perhaps TRBD1 (6 bases). Germline CDR1 is WSHSY and CDR2 is SAAADI. The CDR3 runs to 16 residues. Trimming left V 3 bases short and J 0 bases short, with 14 bases between. The CDR3 loop is CASSDREGGVNTEAFF. CDR3 DNA: TGCGCCAGCAGTGACCGGGAGGGGGGAGTGAACACTGAAGCTTTCTTT.

This rearrangement joins TRBV19 to TRBJ1-5, with 7 bases matching TRBD1. Germline values: CDR1 LNHDA, CDR2 SQIVND (reference sequence). CDR3 length equals 16 residues. V was pared by 9 bases and J by 0 bases, with 11 bases of the junction left unmatched. This CDR3 is CASQPTGPYSNQPQHF. As DNA, the CDR3 is TGTGCCAGCCAACCGACAGGGCCTTATAGCAATCAGCCCCAGCATTTT.